The rows below give T cell receptor beta chains drawn from one sample of a study of CD8 T cells in Susac syndrome. TCRdb re-called the immunoSEQ multiplex PCR reads through MiXCR, storing one row per CDR3 protein. The table lists around 230,000 distinct CDR3 sequences, 95% to 97% of them singletons. The specimen was CD4+ T cells from PBMCs. The receptors here all came from a human donor with Susac syndrome. Both conserved end residues are part of each CDR3. The order of the fields is D gene, CDR3 length, clone size, J gene, V gene, CDR3 DNA, CDR3 protein. A D gene is named only where the DNA matches it firmly. Clone size, where shown, is once, few, many, or a class for clones that have expanded.

TRBD2,16,once,TRBJ2-1,TRBV4-2,TGTGCCAGCAGCCAAGATGTAGCGGGAGCCTACAATGAGCAGTTCTTC,CASSQDVAGAYNEQFF
TRBD1,15,-,TRBJ2-3,TRBV5-4,TGTGCCAGCAGCGGGCGGACAGGGGGTGAAGATACGCAGTATTTT,CASSGRTGGEDTQYF
-,15,-,TRBJ2-7,TRBV7-9,TGTGCCAGCAGCCAAAAGAGATCGACCTCAGACGAGCAGTACTTC,CASSQKRSTSDEQYF
TRBD1,15,-,TRBJ2-7,TRBV30,TGTGCCTGGAGTGAGACCGGGACAGGGGGGTACGAGCAGTACTTC,CAWSETGTGGYEQYF
-,13,-,TRBJ1-5,TRBV2,TGTGCCAGCAGTGAAGGATGGGGGTCTCAGAGCCATTTT,CASSEGWGSQSHF
-,13,once,TRBJ1-1,TRBV3-1,TGTGCCAGCAGCCGAAGGCGGAACACTGAAGCTTTCTTT,CASSRRRNTEAFF
-,13,-,TRBJ2-1,TRBV30,TGTGCCTGGAGTGTAAGTCTATCGAATGAGCAGTTCTTC,CAWSVSLSNEQFF
-,12,once,TRBJ1-2,TRBV20-1,TGCAGTGCTGTGGACGGCGGGGGCGGCTACACCTTC,CSAVDGGGGYTF
-,13,-,TRBJ1-2,TRBV20-1,TGCAGTGCTAGAGAACTACGAAACTATGGCTACACCTTC,CSARELRNYGYTF
-,12,-,TRBJ2-7,TRBV20-1,TGCAGTGCTAGATTGGGGCAGTACGAGCAGTACTTC,CSARLGQYEQYF
TRBD1,14,-,TRBJ2-2,TRBV12-3/TRBV12-4,TGTGCCAGCAGTCCGGACAGGGTCACCGGGGAGCTGTTTTTT,CASSPDRVTGELFF
-,15,-,TRBJ2-1,TRBV5-6,TGTGCCAGCAGCTTTACCCCAAGCTCCTACAATGAGCAGTTCTTC,CASSFTPSSYNEQFF
-,15,-,TRBJ2-2,TRBV29-1,TGCAGCGTCGGTCTCCGGGGACTGGGCACCGGGGAGCTGTTTTTT,CSVGLRGLGTGELFF
TRBD1,12,-,TRBJ1-4,TRBV28,TGTGCCAGCAGACAACAGGGGGAAAAACTGTTTTTT,CASRQQGEKLFF
-,11,-,TRBJ1-1,TRBV6-5,TGTGCCAGCCGAGGGGGCACTGAAGCTTTCTTT,CASRGGTEAFF
-,12,-,TRBJ2-3,TRBV9,TGTGCCAGCAGCGATGGGGGGCGGACGCAGTATTTT,CASSDGGRTQYF
-,10,-,TRBJ2-5,TRBV20-1,TGCAGTGCTAAAGAAGAGACCCAGTACTTC,CSAKEETQYF
-,13,-,TRBJ2-5,TRBV5-1,TGCGCCAGCAGCTTGGCCCTCCTGGAGACCCAGTACTTC,CASSLALLETQYF
-,17,-,TRBJ2-5,TRBV3-1,TGTGCCAGCAGCCGAAGAAATGCGGGCCGGGCACAAGAGACCCAGTACTTC,CASSRRNAGRAQETQYF
-,12,-,TRBJ2-7,TRBV29-1,TGCAGCGGAGGGGCGGAATCCTACGAGCAGTACTTC,CSGGAESYEQYF
TRBD2,16,-,TRBJ2-1,TRBV5-1,TGCGCCAGCAGCTTGGGACTAGCGGGAGGGTACAATGAGCAGTTCTTC,CASSLGLAGGYNEQFF
TRBD1,16,-,TRBJ1-2,TRBV6-6,TGTGCCAGCAGTTACTCTTGGGACAGGGGCTCGGCCGGCTACACCTTC,CASSYSWDRGSAGYTF
-,18,-,TRBJ1-1,TRBV6-1,TGTGCCAGCAGTGAAGACTTGCCTCTTCCTCCGGGGCCGCGAGAAGCTTTCTTT,CASSEDLPLPPGPREAFF
-,11,-,TRBJ2-7,TRBV29-1,TGCAGCGTTGAAGAACCTGGAGAGCAGTACTTC,CSVEEPGEQYF
-,12,-,TRBJ2-7,TRBV14,TGTGCCAGCAGCCAAGAATTTGGCGAGCAGTACTTC,CASSQEFGEQYF
-,11,-,TRBJ2-1,TRBV30,TGTGCCTGGAGCCTTCGGGTCGAGCAGTTCTTC,CAWSLRVEQFF
TRBD1,13,-,TRBJ1-1,TRBV30,TGTGCCTGGGCGACAGGGGTGAACACTGAAGCTTTCTTT,CAWATGVNTEAFF
TRBD1,14,-,TRBJ1-1,TRBV30,TGTGCCTGGAGTGTGGGACAGTCGAACACTGAAGCTTTCTTT,CAWSVGQSNTEAFF
TRBD2,16,-,TRBJ2-3,TRBV7-3,TGTGCCAGCAGCTTGCTCAGCGGGAGGGAGACAGATACGCAGTATTTT,CASSLLSGRETDTQYF